This T cell receptor (beta chain) originates from a study of blood T cell repertoires in COVID-19. Study details: The United States, Italy and Spain supplied acute and convalescent COVID-19 samples.

Per the original data handling: Researchers report that nucleated cell counts were estimated from reference gene primer amplification. The method was immunoSEQ multiplex PCR; TCRdb's version includes in-frame clones alone and lacks a portion of them. V and J calls and clone size are as listed in that table; D and trimming were resolved from the DNA. The table records approximately 250,000 clones, roughly 83% of them present only once. There are 14 residues in the CDR3. Per the germline V gene, CDR1 is SGHTA and CDR2 is FQGNSA. The V gene lost 6 bases and the J gene lost 6 bases, with 17 bases spanning the gap.

The J gene is TRBJ1-1, the V gene TRBV7-2, with D tentatively TRBD1 (5 bases). The sequenced material came from peripheral blood. The clonotype originates from a woman older than 75 with COVID-19, enrolled during active disease. The CDR3 coding sequence is TGTGCCAGCAGGCCATTGGGGCAGTTTGCTGAAGCTTTCTTT. Protein product: CASRPLGQFAEAFF.